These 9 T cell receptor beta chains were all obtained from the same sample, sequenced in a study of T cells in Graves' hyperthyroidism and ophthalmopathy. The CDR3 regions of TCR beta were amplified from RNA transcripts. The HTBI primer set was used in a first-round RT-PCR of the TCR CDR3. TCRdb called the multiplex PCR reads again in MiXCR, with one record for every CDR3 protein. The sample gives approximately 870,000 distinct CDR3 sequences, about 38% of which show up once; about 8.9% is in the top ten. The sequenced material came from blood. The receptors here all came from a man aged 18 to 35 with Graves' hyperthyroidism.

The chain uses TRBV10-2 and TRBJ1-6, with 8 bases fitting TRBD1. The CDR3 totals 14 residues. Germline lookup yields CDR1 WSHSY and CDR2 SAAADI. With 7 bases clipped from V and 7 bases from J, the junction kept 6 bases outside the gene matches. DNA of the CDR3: TGCGCCAGCACCGATACAGGGGGAAATTCACCCCTCCACTTT. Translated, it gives CASTDTGGNSPLHF.

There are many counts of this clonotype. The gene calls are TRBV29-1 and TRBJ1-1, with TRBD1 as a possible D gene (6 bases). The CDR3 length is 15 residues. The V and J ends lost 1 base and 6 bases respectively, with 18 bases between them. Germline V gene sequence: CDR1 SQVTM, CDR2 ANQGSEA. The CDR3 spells CSVEGWDTSGAEAFF. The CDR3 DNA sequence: TGCAGCGTTGAAGGATGGGACACCTCGGGCGCTGAAGCTTTCTTT.

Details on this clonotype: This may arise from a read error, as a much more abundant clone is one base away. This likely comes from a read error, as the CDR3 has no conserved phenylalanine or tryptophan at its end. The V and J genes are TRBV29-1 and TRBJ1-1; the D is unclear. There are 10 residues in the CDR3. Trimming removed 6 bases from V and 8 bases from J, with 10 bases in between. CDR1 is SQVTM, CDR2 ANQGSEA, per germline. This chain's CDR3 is CSVPGREAFL. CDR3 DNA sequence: TGCAGCGTCCCCGGGCGGGAAGCTTTCCTT.

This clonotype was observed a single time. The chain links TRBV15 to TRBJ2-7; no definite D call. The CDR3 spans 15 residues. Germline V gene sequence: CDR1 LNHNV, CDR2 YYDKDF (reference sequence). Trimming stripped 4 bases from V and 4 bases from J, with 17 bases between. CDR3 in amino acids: CATSNLPEAKYEQYF. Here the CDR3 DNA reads TGTGCCACCAGCAACTTACCGGAAGCCAAATACGAGCAGTACTTC.

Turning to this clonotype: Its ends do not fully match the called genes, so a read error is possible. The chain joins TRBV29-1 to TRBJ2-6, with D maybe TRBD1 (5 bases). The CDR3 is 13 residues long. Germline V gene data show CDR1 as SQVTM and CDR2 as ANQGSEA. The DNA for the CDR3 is TGCAGCGTTGAAACATCTGGGGCCTACGTCCTGACTTTC. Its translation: CSVETSGAYVLTF.

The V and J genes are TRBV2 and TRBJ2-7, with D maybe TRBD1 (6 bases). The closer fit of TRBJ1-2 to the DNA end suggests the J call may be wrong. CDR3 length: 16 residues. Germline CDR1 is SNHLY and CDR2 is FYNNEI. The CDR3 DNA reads TGTGCCAGCAGTGGCCGGGCAGGGGAGGGCGTCTATGGCTACACCTTC. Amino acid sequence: CASSGRAGEGVYGYTF.

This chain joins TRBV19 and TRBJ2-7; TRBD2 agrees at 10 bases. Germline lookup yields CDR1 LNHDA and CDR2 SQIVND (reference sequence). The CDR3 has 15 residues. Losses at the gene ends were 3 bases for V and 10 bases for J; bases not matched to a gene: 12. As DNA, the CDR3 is TGTGCCAGTAGTATCATAGCGGGAGGTGAGGCAGAACAGTACTTC. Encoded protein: CASSIIAGGEAEQYF.

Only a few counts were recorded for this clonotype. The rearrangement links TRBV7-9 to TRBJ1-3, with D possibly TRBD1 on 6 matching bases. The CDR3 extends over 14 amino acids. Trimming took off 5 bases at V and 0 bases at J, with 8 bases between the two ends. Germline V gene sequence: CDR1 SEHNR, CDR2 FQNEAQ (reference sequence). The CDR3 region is CASSRGFSGNTIYF. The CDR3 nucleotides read TGTGCCAGCAGCAGGGGGTTCTCTGGAAACACCATATATTTT.

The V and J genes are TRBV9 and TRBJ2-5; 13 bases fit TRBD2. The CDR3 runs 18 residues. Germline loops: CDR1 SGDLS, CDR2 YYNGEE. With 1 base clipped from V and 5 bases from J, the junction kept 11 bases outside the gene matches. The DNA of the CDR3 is TGTGCCAGCAGCGTACATGACTGGACTAGCGGGAGTGTCGAGACCCAGTACTTC. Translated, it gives CASSVHDWTSGSVETQYF. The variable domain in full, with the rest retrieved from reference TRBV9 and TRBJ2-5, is DSGVTQTPKHLITATGQRVTLRCSPRSGDLSVYWYQQSLDQGLQFLIQYYNGEERAKGNILERFSAQQFPDLHSELNLSSLELGDSALYFCASSVHDWTSGSVETQYFGPGTRLLVL.